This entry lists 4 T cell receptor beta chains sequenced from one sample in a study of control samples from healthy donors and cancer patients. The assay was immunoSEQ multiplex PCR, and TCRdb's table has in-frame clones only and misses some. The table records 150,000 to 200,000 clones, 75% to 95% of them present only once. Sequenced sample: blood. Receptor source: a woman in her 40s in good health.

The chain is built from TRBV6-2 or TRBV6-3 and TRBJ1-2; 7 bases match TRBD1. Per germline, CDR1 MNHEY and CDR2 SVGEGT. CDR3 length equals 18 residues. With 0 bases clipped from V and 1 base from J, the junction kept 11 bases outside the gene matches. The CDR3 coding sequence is TGTGCCAGCAGTTACTCGAAGAGGGGGCCAAACCTTAACTATGGCTACACCTTC. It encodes CASSYSKRGPNLNYGYTF.

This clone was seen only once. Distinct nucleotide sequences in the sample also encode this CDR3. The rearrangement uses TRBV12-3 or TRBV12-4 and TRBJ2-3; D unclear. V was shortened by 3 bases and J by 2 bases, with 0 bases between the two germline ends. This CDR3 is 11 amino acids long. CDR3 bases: TGTGCCAGCAGTTTCACAGATACGCAGTATTTT. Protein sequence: CASSFTDTQYF.

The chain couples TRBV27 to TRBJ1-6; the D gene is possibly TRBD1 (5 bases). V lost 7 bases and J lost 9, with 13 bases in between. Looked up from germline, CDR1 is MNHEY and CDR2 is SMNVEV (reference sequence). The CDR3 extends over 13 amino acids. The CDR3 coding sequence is TGTGCCAGCAAGGGGCTTGCGGGTTCACCCCTCCACTTT. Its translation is CASKGLAGSPLHF.

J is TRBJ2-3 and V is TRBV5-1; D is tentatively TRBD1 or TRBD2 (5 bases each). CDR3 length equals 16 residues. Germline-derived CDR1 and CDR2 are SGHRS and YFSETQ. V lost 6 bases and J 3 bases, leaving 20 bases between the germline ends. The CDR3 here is CASTTGTPILTDTQYF. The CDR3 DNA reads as TGCGCCAGCACCACCGGGACCCCAATCCTTACAGATACGCAGTATTTT.